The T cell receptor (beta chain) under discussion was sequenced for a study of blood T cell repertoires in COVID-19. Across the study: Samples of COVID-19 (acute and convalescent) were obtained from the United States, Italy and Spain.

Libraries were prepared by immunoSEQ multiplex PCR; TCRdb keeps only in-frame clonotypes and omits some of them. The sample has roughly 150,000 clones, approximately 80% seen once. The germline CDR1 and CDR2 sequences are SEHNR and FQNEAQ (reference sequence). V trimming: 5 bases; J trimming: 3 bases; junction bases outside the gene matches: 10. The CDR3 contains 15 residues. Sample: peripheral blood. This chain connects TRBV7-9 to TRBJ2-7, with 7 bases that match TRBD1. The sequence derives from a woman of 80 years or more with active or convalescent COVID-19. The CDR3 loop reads CASSLLRDRDYEQYF. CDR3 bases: TGTGCCAGCAGCCTACTCCGGGACAGAGACTACGAGCAGTACTTC.